These T cell receptor beta chains were read from a single sample in a study of read filtering for tumor transcriptome and immune sequencing. TCRdb ran MiXCR on the reads and lists one entry per CDR3 protein. The sample has about 24,000 distinct CDR3 sequences; around a fifth are singletons. The sequencing input was a population of CD138-negative cells sorted from bone marrow. These receptors were taken from a donor at least 40 years old with multiple myeloma. The CDR3 runs from the conserved cysteine through the conserved F or W. D genes are given only for firm matches. Only some rows state a clone size, as once, few, many or a class for expanded clones.

>TRBJ2-6|TRBV7-3|.|many
CASSITGSSGANVLTF
TGTGCCAGCAGTATAACGGGTAGCTCTGGGGCCAACGTCCTGACTTTC
>TRBJ2-6|TRBV20-1|.|many
CSARAEGLGWANVLTF
TGCAGTGCTAGAGCGGAAGGGTTAGGCTGGGCCAACGTCCTGACTTTC
>TRBJ2-5|TRBV7-2|.|.
CASSLPITGGGETQYF
TGTGCCAGCAGCCTCCCGATCACAGGGGGAGGGGAGACCCAGTACTTC
>TRBJ2-1|TRBV10-2|TRBD2|many
CASPRGKGNEQFF
TGCGCCAGCCCGCGGGGGAAGGGGAATGAGCAGTTCTTC
>TRBJ2-2|TRBV20-1|.|many
CSVPRGQGTGELFF
TGCAGTGTCCCCCGGGGGCAAGGCACCGGGGAGCTGTTTTTT
>TRBJ1-2|TRBV6-2/TRBV6-3|TRBD1|few
CASSRPGQGVMGYGYTF
TGTGCCAGCAGTCGCCCGGGACAGGGGGTTATGGGCTATGGCTACACCTTC
>TRBJ2-3|TRBV7-8|.|.
CASSSHSTDTQYF
TGTGCCAGCAGCTCACACAGCACAGATACGCAGTATTTT
>TRBJ2-1|TRBV4-2|TRBD2|many
CASSQEAPAGGGNEQFF
TGTGCCAGCAGCCAAGAAGCCCCAGCGGGGGGGGGGAATGAGCAGTTCTTC
>TRBJ1-1|TRBV28|.|many
CASSLLYGQNTEAFF
TGTGCCAGCAGTTTATTATACGGACAGAACACTGAAGCTTTCTTT
>TRBJ1-2|TRBV12-3/TRBV12-4|.|.
CASSGPAYGYRYTF
TGTGCCAGCAGCGGGCCTGCCTATGGCTATCGCTACACCTTC
>TRBJ2-5|TRBV3-1|.|once
CASSQVETQRF
TGTGCCAGCAGCCAAGTAGAGACCCAGCGCTTC
>TRBJ1-5|TRBV18|TRBD1|.
CASSPMRTGAGQPQHF
TGTGCCAGCTCACCAATGCGGACAGGGGCGGGCCAGCCCCAGCATTTT
>TRBJ1-1|TRBV12-3/TRBV12-4|.|many
CASSSRAGENTEAFF
TGTGCCAGCAGTTCAAGGGCAGGGGAGAACACTGAAGCTTTCTTT
>TRBJ2-5|TRBV25-1|.|.
CASTHRGGETQYF
TGTGCCAGCACCCACAGGGGAGGAGAGACCCAGTACTTC
>TRBJ1-1|TRBV5-1|.|.
CASSLEAQPADAFF
TGCGCCAGCAGCTTGGAAGCCCAGCCCGCTGATGCTTTCTTT
>TRBJ2-5|TRBV7-3|TRBD2|many
CASSLNAGVETQYF
TGTGCCAGCAGCTTAAATGCGGGGGTAGAGACCCAGTACTTC
>TRBJ2-3|TRBV10-1|.|few
CATSTADTQYF
TGCGCCACCTCCACGGCCGATACGCAGTATTTT
>TRBJ2-3|TRBV11-2|TRBD1|.
CASIQGPPVDTQYF
TGTGCCAGCATACAGGGGCCCCCGGTAGATACGCAGTATTTT
>TRBJ2-1|TRBV4-1|.|many
CASSQGQGPYNEQFF
TGCGCCAGCAGCCAAGGGCAGGGACCCTACAATGAGCAGTTCTTC
>TRBJ1-4|TRBV5-1|.|many
CASSNLGTTNEKLFF
TGCGCCAGCAGCAACCTCGGGACTACTAATGAAAAACTGTTTTTT
>TRBJ2-7|TRBV20-1|TRBD1|.
CSAARGLEQYF
TGCAGTGCCGCGAGGGGGCTTGAGCAGTACTTC
>TRBJ2-5|TRBV20-1|TRBD2|.
CSARPSGEETQYF
TGCAGTGCTAGGCCTAGCGGGGAAGAGACCCAGTACTTC
>TRBJ1-5|TRBV30|.|.
CAWSVARALVGPQHF
TGTGCCTGGAGTGTAGCCAGGGCCCTGGTGGGTCCCCAGCATTTT
>TRBJ2-3|TRBV14|.|few
CASSQDSKLAPDTQYF
TGTGCCAGCAGCCAAGATTCGAAGTTAGCCCCAGATACGCAGTATTTT
>TRBJ2-1|TRBV7-6|TRBD1|few
CASSLDTGVQFF
TGTGCCAGCAGCTTGGATACAGGGGTTCAGTTCTTC
>TRBJ2-7|TRBV20-1|TRBD2|many
CSAEASGMAYEQYF
TGCAGTGCTGAGGCTAGCGGGATGGCCTACGAGCAGTACTTC
>TRBJ2-1|TRBV20-1|.|.
CSAKRGAGGNNEQFF
TGCAGTGCTAAGAGAGGGGCAGGGGGGAACAATGAGCAGTTCTTC
>TRBJ2-5|TRBV4-1|.|many
CASSQPRGTHGVTQYF
TGCGCCAGCAGCCAACCACGGGGGACTCACGGGGTGACCCAGTACTTC
>TRBJ1-1|TRBV12-3/TRBV12-4|.|.
CASSFYPMGMDAEAFF
TGTGCCAGCAGTTTTTACCCAATGGGCATGGACGCTGAAGCTTTCTTT
>TRBJ1-2|TRBV11-2|.|.
CASSRPPDSSYGYTF
TGTGCCAGCAGCCGCCCCCCCGACAGTTCCTATGGCTACACCTTC
>TRBJ1-2|TRBV28|.|many
CASSPLPQGYGYTF
TGTGCCAGCAGCCCCCTCCCGCAGGGGTATGGCTACACCTTC
>TRBJ2-1|TRBV9|.|.
CASSVDDHNEQFF
TGTGCCAGCAGCGTAGATGACCACAATGAGCAGTTCTTC
>TRBJ1-2|TRBV5-1|.|many
CASSYAGEYGYTF
TGCGCCAGCAGCTACGCAGGGGAGTACGGCTACACCTTC
>TRBJ2-7|TRBV20-1|TRBD2|many
CSARKGWGLAGASYEQYF
TGCAGTGCTAGAAAAGGGTGGGGACTAGCGGGAGCCTCCTACGAGCAGTACTTC
>TRBJ2-5|TRBV2|.|.
CASSEATSSTETQYF
TGTGCCAGCAGTGAAGCTACGAGTTCCACAGAGACCCAGTACTTC
>TRBJ2-6|TRBV11-2|TRBD1|many
CASSFPGTGVGANVLTF
TGTGCCAGCAGCTTTCCCGGGACAGGGGTAGGGGCCAACGTCCTGACTTTC
>TRBJ2-3|TRBV27|.|many
CASCPGFTDTQYF
TGTGCCAGCTGCCCCGGATTCACAGATACGCAGTATTTT
>TRBJ2-6|TRBV5-4|TRBD1|.
CASSTGTGPGANVLTF
TGTGCCAGCAGCACAGGGACAGGGCCCGGGGCCAACGTCCTGACTTTC
>TRBJ2-7|TRBV6-6|.|many
CASRLGYEQYF
TGTGCCAGCAGGTTGGGATACGAGCAGTACTTC
>TRBJ2-3|TRBV11-2|TRBD2|many
CASSLLAGTDTQYF
TGTGCCAGCAGCTTGCTAGCGGGGACAGATACGCAGTATTTT
>TRBJ2-5|TRBV29-1|TRBD1|few
CSVGQQETQYF
TGCAGCGTGGGACAGCAAGAGACCCAGTACTTC
>TRBJ2-7|TRBV4-1|.|many
CASSQETGSSYEQYF
TGCGCCAGCAGCCAAGAAACAGGGAGCTCCTACGAGCAGTACTTC
>TRBJ2-3|TRBV29-1|.|many
CSADGGVGTDTQYF
TGCAGCGCTGATGGGGGAGTGGGCACAGATACGCAGTATTTT
>TRBJ2-5|TRBV20-1|.|few
CSLSDSVEGETQYF
TGCAGCCTTTCCGACAGTGTGGAAGGAGAGACCCAGTACTTC
>TRBJ1-6|TRBV7-8|.|.
CASSLGGHPNSPLHF
TGTGCCAGCAGCTTAGGGGGACATCCTAATTCACCCCTCCACTTT
>TRBJ2-3|TRBV10-2|TRBD2|few
CASSITSGGAGTDTQYF
TGCGCCAGCAGCATAACTAGCGGGGGGGCTGGCACAGATACGCAGTATTTT
>TRBJ2-1|TRBV6-1|TRBD2|few
CASSDPPSGGGEQFF
TGTGCCAGCAGTGATCCGCCTAGCGGGGGAGGTGAGCAGTTCTTC
>TRBJ2-7|TRBV20-1|.|many
CSVPDSSVSYEQYF
TGCAGTGTCCCCGACAGTTCCGTCTCCTACGAGCAGTACTTC
>TRBJ2-5|TRBV7-2|.|many
CASSLSLANRETQYF
TGTGCCAGCAGCTTATCCCTAGCCAACAGGGAGACCCAGTACTTC
>TRBJ2-1|TRBV6-5|.|many
CASSPPGTRKQFF
TGTGCCAGCAGTCCCCCCGGGACCCGTAAGCAGTTCTTC
>TRBJ1-1|TRBV5-1|.|many
CASSFDRSNTEAFF
TGCGCCAGCAGCTTCGACAGGAGTAACACTGAAGCTTTCTTT
>TRBJ1-1|TRBV6-1|.|many
CASSGTPGPNTEAFF
TGTGCCAGCAGTGGAACTCCGGGTCCAAACACTGAAGCTTTCTTT
>TRBJ2-5|TRBV20-1|TRBD2|many
CSARDPPSGGGETQYF
TGCAGTGCTAGAGATCCGCCTAGCGGGGGGGGGGAGACCCAGTACTTC
>TRBJ2-3|TRBV6-6|TRBD1|many
CASSYPTLPGQGPADTQYF
TGTGCCAGCAGTTACCCGACTCTACCGGGACAGGGGCCCGCAGATACGCAGTATTTT
>TRBJ2-5|TRBV7-6|.|medium-sized
CASSGDQGYRYQETQYF
TGTGCCAGCAGCGGAGACCAGGGATACAGGTACCAAGAGACCCAGTACTTC